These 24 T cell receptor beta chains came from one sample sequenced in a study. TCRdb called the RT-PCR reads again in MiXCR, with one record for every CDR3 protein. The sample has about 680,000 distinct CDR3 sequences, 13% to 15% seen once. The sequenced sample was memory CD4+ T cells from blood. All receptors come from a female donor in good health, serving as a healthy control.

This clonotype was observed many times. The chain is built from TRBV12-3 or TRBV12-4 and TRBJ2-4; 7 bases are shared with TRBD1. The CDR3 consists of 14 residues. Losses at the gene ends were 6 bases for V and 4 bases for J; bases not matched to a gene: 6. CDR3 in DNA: TGTGCCAGCAGCCTGGGACAGCAAAAAAACATTCAGTACTTC. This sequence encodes CASSLGQQKNIQYF.

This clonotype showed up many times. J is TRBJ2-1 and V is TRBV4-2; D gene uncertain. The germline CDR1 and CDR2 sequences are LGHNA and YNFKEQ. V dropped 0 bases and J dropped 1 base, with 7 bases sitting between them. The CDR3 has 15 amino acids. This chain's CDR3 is CASSQEKGSYNEQFF. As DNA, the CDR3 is TGTGCCAGCAGCCAAGAAAAAGGATCCTACAATGAGCAGTTCTTC.

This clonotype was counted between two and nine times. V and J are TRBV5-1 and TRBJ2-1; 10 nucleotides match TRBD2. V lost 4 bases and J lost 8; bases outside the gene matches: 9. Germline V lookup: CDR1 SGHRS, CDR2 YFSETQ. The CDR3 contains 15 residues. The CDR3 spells CASSLTGTSEDEQFF. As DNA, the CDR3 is TGCGCCAGCAGCCTCACCGGGACTAGCGAGGATGAGCAGTTCTTC.

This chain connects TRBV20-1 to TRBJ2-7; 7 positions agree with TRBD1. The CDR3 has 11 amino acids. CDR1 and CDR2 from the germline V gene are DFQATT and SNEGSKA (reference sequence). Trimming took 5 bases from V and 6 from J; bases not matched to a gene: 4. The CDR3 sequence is CSAAQGVEQYF. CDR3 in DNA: TGCAGTGCTGCGCAGGGGGTCGAGCAGTACTTC.

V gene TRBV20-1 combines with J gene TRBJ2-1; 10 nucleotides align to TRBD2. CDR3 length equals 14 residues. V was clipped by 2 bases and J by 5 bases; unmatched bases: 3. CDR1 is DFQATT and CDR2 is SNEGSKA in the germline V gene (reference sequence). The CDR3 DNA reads TGCAGTGCTAGACGGACTAGCGGCAACAATGAGCAGTTCTTC. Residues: CSARRTSGNNEQFF.

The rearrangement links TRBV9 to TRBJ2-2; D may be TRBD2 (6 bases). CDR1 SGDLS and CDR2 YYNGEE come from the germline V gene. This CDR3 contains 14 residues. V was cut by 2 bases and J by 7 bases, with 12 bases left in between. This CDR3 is CASSVTGDGGELFF. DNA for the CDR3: TGTGCCAGCAGCGTGACGGGAGATGGCGGGGAGCTGTTTTTT.

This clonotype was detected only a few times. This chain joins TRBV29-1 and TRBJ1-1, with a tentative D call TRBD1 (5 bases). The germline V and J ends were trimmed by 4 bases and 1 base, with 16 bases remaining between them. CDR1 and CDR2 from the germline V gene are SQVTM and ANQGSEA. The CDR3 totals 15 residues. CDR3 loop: CSVVPLRGRNTEAFF. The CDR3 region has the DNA TGCAGCGTTGTTCCCCTGCGGGGGAGGAACACTGAAGCTTTCTTT.

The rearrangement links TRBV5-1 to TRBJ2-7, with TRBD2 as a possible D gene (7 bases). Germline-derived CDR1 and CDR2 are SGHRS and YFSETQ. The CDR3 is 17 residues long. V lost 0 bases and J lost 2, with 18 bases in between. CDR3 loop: CASSLVRGGGYTYEQYF. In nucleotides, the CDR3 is TGCGCCAGCAGCTTGGTTAGGGGAGGGGGATACACCTACGAGCAGTACTTC.

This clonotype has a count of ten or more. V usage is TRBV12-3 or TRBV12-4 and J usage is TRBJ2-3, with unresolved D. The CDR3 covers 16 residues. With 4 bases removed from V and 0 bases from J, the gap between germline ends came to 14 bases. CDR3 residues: CASSSARWASTDTQYF. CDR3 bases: TGTGCCAGCAGTTCCGCCCGGTGGGCTAGCACAGATACGCAGTATTTT.

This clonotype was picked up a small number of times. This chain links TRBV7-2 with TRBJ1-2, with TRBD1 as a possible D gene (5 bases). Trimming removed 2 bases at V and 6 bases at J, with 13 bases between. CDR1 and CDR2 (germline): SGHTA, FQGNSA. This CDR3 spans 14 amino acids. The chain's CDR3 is CASSLTGVSDGYTF. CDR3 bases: TGTGCCAGCAGCTTAACGGGGGTCAGCGATGGCTACACCTTC.

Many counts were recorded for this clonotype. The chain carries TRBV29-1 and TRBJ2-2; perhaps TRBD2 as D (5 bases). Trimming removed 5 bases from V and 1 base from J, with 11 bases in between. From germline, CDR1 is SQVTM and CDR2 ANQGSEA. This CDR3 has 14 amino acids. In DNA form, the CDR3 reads TGCAGCGTTTCACGAGGAGGGAACACCGGGGAGCTGTTTTTT. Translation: CSVSRGGNTGELFF.

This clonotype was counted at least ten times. CDR3 bases: TGCAGCGTTGACAACCCGAAGGGGTCTAGCACCGGGGAGCTGTTTTTT. Translation: CSVDNPKGSSTGELFF. The chain carries TRBV29-1 and TRBJ2-2; maybe TRBD1 (5 bases). Trimming stripped 3 bases from V and 4 bases from J, with 18 bases between. Germline CDR1 and CDR2: SQVTM and ANQGSEA. This CDR3 has 16 residues.

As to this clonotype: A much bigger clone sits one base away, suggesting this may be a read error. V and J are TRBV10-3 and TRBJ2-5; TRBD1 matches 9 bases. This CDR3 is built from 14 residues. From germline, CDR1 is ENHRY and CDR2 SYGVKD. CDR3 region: CATSDRTGEETQYF. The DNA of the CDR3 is TGTGCCACCAGTGACAGGACAGGGGAAGAGACCCAGTACTTC.

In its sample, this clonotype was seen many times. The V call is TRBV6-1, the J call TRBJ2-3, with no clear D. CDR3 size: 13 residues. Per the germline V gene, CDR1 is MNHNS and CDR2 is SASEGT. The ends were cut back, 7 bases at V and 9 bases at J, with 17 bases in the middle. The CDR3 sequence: CASIPQPGSTQYF. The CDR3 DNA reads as TGTGCCAGCATCCCGCAACCCGGTTCGACGCAGTATTTT.

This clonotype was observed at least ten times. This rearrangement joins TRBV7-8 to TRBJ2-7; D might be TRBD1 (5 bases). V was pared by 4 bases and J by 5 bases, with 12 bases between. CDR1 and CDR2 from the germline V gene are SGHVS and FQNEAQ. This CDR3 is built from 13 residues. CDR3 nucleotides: TGTGCCAGCAGCTCCCAGGGCTACCACGAGCAGTACTTC. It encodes CASSSQGYHEQYF.

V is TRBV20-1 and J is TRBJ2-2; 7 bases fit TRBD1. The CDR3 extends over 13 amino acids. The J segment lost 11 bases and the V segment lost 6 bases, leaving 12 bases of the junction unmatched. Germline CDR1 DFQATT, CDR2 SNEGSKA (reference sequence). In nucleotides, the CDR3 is TGCAGTGCCCCTCGCAGGGGGAACAACGAGCTGTTTTTT. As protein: CSAPRRGNNELFF.

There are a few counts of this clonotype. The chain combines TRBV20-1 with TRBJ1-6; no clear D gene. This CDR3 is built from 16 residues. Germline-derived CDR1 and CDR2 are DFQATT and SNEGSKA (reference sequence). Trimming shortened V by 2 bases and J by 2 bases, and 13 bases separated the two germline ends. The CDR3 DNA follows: TGCAGTGCTAGACCCACACAACCGACCTATAATTCACCCCTCCACTTT. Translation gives CSARPTQPTYNSPLHF.

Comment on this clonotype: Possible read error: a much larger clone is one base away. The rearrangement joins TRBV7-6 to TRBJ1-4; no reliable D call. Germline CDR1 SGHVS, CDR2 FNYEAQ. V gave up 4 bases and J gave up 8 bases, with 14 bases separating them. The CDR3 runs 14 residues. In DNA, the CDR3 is TGTGCCAGCAGCTCCCCGTCCGGGAGGGAAAAACTGTTTTTT. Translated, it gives CASSSPSGREKLFF.

This CDR3 is CASSLERGELFF. CDR3 nucleotide sequence: TGCGCCAGCAGCCTAGAGAGGGGGGAGCTGTTTTTT. The gene calls are TRBV5-1 and TRBJ2-2; D call uncertain. Germline V lookup: CDR1 SGHRS, CDR2 YFSETQ. Trimming pared 4 bases from V and 8 bases from J, leaving 9 bases between. This CDR3 spans 12 amino acids.

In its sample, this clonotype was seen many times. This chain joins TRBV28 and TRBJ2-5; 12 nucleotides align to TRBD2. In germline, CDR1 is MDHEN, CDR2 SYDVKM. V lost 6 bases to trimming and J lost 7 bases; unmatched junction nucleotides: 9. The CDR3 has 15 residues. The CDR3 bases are TGTGCCAGCAGCCCGGGACTAGCGGGCGAAGGGACCCAGTACTTC. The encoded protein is CASSPGLAGEGTQYF.

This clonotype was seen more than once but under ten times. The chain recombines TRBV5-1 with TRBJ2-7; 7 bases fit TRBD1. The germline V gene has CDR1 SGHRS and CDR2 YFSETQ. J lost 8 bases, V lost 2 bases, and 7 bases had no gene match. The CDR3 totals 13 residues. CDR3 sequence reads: CASSFTDRTKQYF. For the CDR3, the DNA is TGCGCCAGCAGCTTCACGGACAGGACGAAGCAGTACTTC.

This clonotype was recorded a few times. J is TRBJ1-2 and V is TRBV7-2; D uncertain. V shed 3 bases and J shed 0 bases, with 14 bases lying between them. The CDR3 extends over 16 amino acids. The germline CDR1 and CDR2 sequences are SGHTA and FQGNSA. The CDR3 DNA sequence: TGTGCCAGCAGCTTTGAGAGGGCCGCGGCTAACTATGGCTACACCTTC. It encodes CASSFERAAANYGYTF.

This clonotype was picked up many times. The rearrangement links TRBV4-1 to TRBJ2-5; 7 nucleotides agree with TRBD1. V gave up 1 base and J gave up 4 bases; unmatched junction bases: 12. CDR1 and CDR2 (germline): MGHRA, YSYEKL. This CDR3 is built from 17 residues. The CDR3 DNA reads TGCGCCAGCAGCCAAGCAGTCACGCAGACAGGGAGAGAGACCCAGTACTTC. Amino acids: CASSQAVTQTGRETQYF.

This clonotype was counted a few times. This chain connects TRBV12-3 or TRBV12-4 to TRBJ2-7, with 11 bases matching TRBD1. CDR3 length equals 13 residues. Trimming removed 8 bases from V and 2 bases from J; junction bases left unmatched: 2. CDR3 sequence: CASGGQGAYEQYF. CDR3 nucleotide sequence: TGTGCCAGCGGGGGACAGGGGGCCTACGAGCAGTACTTC.